A selection of T cell receptor beta chains follows, all from one sample in a study of cytomegalovirus exposure and HLA in healthy donors. Here immunoSEQ multiplex PCR was the method, and the copy in TCRdb shows in-frame clones only, minus some. The sample lists roughly 78,000 clones, 60% to 70% seen once, with 5.7% in the top ten. Sequenced material: PBMCs. Receptors originate from a man in his thirties or forties in good health and CMV-seropositive. CDR3s include the opening cysteine and the closing phenylalanine or tryptophan. Fields, in order: V gene, J gene, D gene, clone size, CDR3 protein, CDR3 DNA. The D gene is left open where the match is weak. Size values are once, few and many counts, or a class for expanded clones, and some rows have none.

v_gene: TRBV19; j_gene: TRBJ2-7; d_gene: TRBD1; abundance: -; CDR3aa: CASSIRTGSYEQYF; CDR3nt: TGTGCCAGTAGCATTCGGACAGGATCCTACGAGCAGTACTTC
v_gene: TRBV20-1; j_gene: TRBJ2-1; d_gene: -; abundance: -; CDR3aa: CSATREYEQFF; CDR3nt: TGCAGTGCTACTCGGGAGTATGAGCAGTTCTTC
v_gene: TRBV29-1; j_gene: TRBJ1-6; d_gene: TRBD1; abundance: -; CDR3aa: CSVRDSVYSPLHF; CDR3nt: TGCAGCGTGAGGGACAGCGTCTATTCACCCCTCCACTTT
v_gene: TRBV15; j_gene: TRBJ1-4; d_gene: -; abundance: -; CDR3aa: CATSSDLDSNEKLFF; CDR3nt: TGTGCCACCAGCAGTGATCTGGACAGCAATGAAAAACTGTTTTTT
v_gene: TRBV6-1; j_gene: TRBJ2-7; d_gene: TRBD1; abundance: -; CDR3aa: CASSDPGTGSGYEQYF; CDR3nt: TGTGCCAGCAGTGACCCCGGGACAGGGAGTGGCTACGAGCAGTACTTC
v_gene: TRBV18; j_gene: TRBJ2-5; d_gene: TRBD2; abundance: once; CDR3aa: CASSSGSAGPKETQYF; CDR3nt: TGTGCCAGCTCCTCGGGATCAGCGGGGCCAAAAGAGACCCAGTACTTC
v_gene: TRBV5-1; j_gene: TRBJ1-2; d_gene: -; abundance: -; CDR3aa: CASSLGLLDRTDPNYGYTF; CDR3nt: TGCGCCAGCAGCTTGGGGTTACTCGACAGGACAGATCCTAACTATGGCTACACCTTC
v_gene: TRBV19; j_gene: TRBJ2-7; d_gene: -; abundance: -; CDR3aa: CASSMDTGYEQYF; CDR3nt: TGTGCCAGTAGTATGGACACTGGATACGAGCAGTACTTC
v_gene: TRBV18; j_gene: TRBJ1-4; d_gene: TRBD1; abundance: few; CDR3aa: CASSPRQGRGTNEKLFF; CDR3nt: TGTGCCAGCTCCCCACGACAGGGTCGAGGGACTAATGAAAAACTGTTTTTT
v_gene: TRBV2; j_gene: TRBJ1-2; d_gene: TRBD1; abundance: few; CDR3aa: CASSEDRGQGYTF; CDR3nt: TGTGCCAGCAGCGAGGACAGGGGGCAAGGCTACACCTTC
v_gene: TRBV9; j_gene: TRBJ1-3; d_gene: -; abundance: -; CDR3aa: CASSVEYSGNTIYF; CDR3nt: TGTGCCAGCAGCGTAGAATACTCTGGAAACACCATATATTTT
v_gene: TRBV6-4; j_gene: TRBJ2-2; d_gene: TRBD1; abundance: -; CDR3aa: CASSDSGTGDTGELFF; CDR3nt: TGTGCCAGCAGTGACTCCGGGACAGGTGACACCGGGGAGCTGTTTTTT
v_gene: TRBV9; j_gene: TRBJ2-6; d_gene: -; abundance: -; CDR3aa: CASSVERIRAGANVLTF; CDR3nt: TGTGCCAGCAGCGTAGAGCGGATTCGGGCCGGGGCCAACGTCCTGACTTTC
v_gene: TRBV9; j_gene: TRBJ1-3; d_gene: -; abundance: -; CDR3aa: CASSVEGVRNTIYF; CDR3nt: TGTGCCAGCAGCGTAGAAGGGGTTAGAAACACCATATATTTT
v_gene: TRBV2; j_gene: TRBJ2-7; d_gene: -; abundance: -; CDR3aa: CASSEARWGLAYEQYF; CDR3nt: TGTGCCAGCAGTGAAGCTCGGTGGGGCTTGGCCTACGAGCAGTACTTC
v_gene: TRBV7-9; j_gene: TRBJ2-1; d_gene: -; abundance: -; CDR3aa: CASSLGGSTTYEQFF; CDR3nt: TGTGCCAGCAGCCTTGGGGGCTCCACCACCTATGAGCAGTTCTTC
v_gene: TRBV7-2; j_gene: TRBJ2-7; d_gene: -; abundance: few; CDR3aa: CASSLGPGEAYEQYF; CDR3nt: TGTGCCAGCAGCTTAGGGCCGGGAGAGGCGTACGAGCAGTACTTC
v_gene: TRBV5-1; j_gene: TRBJ2-3; d_gene: TRBD2; abundance: -; CDR3aa: CASSLWGGGADTQYF; CDR3nt: TGCGCCAGCAGCTTGTGGGGGGGAGGTGCGGATACGCAGTATTTT
v_gene: TRBV11-2; j_gene: TRBJ1-3; d_gene: -; abundance: -; CDR3aa: CASSYLAAPRSGNTIYF; CDR3nt: TGTGCCAGCTCGTACCTGGCGGCCCCCCGCTCTGGAAACACCATATATTTT
v_gene: TRBV28; j_gene: TRBJ2-7; d_gene: TRBD2; abundance: -; CDR3aa: CASRSRLAEYF; CDR3nt: TGTGCCAGCAGGTCACGACTAGCGGAGTACTTC
v_gene: TRBV9; j_gene: TRBJ2-2; d_gene: -; abundance: -; CDR3aa: CASSVVPGPGELLF; CDR3nt: TGTGCCAGCAGCGTAGTCCCAGGACCCGGGGAGCTGCTTTTT
v_gene: TRBV5-4; j_gene: TRBJ2-1; d_gene: -; abundance: -; CDR3aa: CASSWSGEQFF; CDR3nt: TGTGCCAGCAGCTGGTCGGGTGAGCAGTTCTTC
v_gene: TRBV5-1; j_gene: TRBJ2-5; d_gene: -; abundance: large; CDR3aa: CASSSHETQYF; CDR3nt: TGCGCCAGCAGCTCCCATGAGACCCAGTACTTC
v_gene: TRBV2; j_gene: TRBJ1-6; d_gene: -; abundance: -; CDR3aa: CASSARNNSPLHF; CDR3nt: TGTGCCAGCAGTGCTAGAAATAATTCACCCCTCCACTTT
v_gene: TRBV15; j_gene: TRBJ1-1; d_gene: TRBD1; abundance: -; CDR3aa: CATSRELTGVTEAFF; CDR3nt: TGTGCCACCAGCAGAGAATTGACAGGGGTCACTGAAGCTTTCTTT
v_gene: TRBV30; j_gene: TRBJ1-1; d_gene: -; abundance: -; CDR3aa: CAWSVIRGTEAFF; CDR3nt: TGTGCCTGGAGTGTAATCAGGGGCACTGAAGCTTTCTTT
v_gene: TRBV7-2; j_gene: TRBJ2-7; d_gene: TRBD2; abundance: -; CDR3aa: CASSLAYVAGTSYEQYF; CDR3nt: TGTGCCAGCAGCTTAGCGTACGTAGCGGGGACCTCCTACGAGCAGTACTTC
v_gene: TRBV6-5; j_gene: TRBJ1-5; d_gene: TRBD1; abundance: few; CDR3aa: CASSLGQGDNQPQHF; CDR3nt: TGTGCCAGCAGCTTGGGACAGGGAGACAATCAGCCCCAGCATTTT
v_gene: TRBV20-1; j_gene: TRBJ2-5; d_gene: -; abundance: -; CDR3aa: CSASGGTQYF; CDR3nt: TGCAGTGCTAGCGGTGGGACCCAGTACTTC
v_gene: TRBV30; j_gene: TRBJ2-3; d_gene: TRBD2; abundance: few; CDR3aa: CAWSPSGGDTQYF; CDR3nt: TGTGCCTGGAGTCCTAGCGGAGGGGATACGCAGTATTTT
v_gene: TRBV6-1; j_gene: TRBJ2-2; d_gene: -; abundance: -; CDR3aa: CASSVTRTAGELFF; CDR3nt: TGTGCCAGCAGTGTTACCAGGACTGCCGGGGAGCTGTTTTTT
v_gene: TRBV10-1; j_gene: TRBJ2-7; d_gene: TRBD1; abundance: -; CDR3aa: CASGTGTYEQYF; CDR3nt: TGCGCCAGCGGGACAGGGACATACGAGCAGTACTTC
v_gene: TRBV29-1; j_gene: TRBJ2-1; d_gene: -; abundance: -; CDR3aa: CSVEGQNDNEQFF; CDR3nt: TGCAGCGTTGAAGGGCAGAATGACAATGAGCAGTTCTTC
v_gene: TRBV5-4; j_gene: TRBJ2-6; d_gene: -; abundance: -; CDR3aa: CASSLGGRTYAGANVLTF; CDR3nt: TGTGCCAGCAGCTTGGGCGGGCGAACTTACGCTGGGGCCAACGTCCTGACTTTC
v_gene: TRBV25-1; j_gene: TRBJ1-4; d_gene: -; abundance: few; CDR3aa: CASSNHDRINEKLFF; CDR3nt: TGTGCCAGCAGTAACCATGACAGGATTAATGAAAAACTGTTTTTT
v_gene: TRBV27; j_gene: TRBJ1-2; d_gene: TRBD1; abundance: few; CDR3aa: CASSFRDRDRSTF; CDR3nt: TGTGCCAGCAGTTTCCGTGACAGGGATCGATCTACCTTC
v_gene: TRBV4-2; j_gene: TRBJ1-2; d_gene: -; abundance: -; CDR3aa: CASSQERGVGYGYTF; CDR3nt: TGTGCCAGCAGCCAAGAGCGGGGGGTCGGCTATGGCTACACCTTC
v_gene: TRBV4-3; j_gene: TRBJ2-4; d_gene: -; abundance: many; CDR3aa: CASSQDSVAKNIQYF; CDR3nt: TGCGCCAGCAGCCAAGACTCCGTAGCCAAAAACATTCAGTACTTC
v_gene: TRBV19; j_gene: TRBJ1-2; d_gene: TRBD1; abundance: -; CDR3aa: CASSISDRGGYTF; CDR3nt: TGTGCCAGTAGTATCTCCGACAGGGGCGGCTACACCTTC
v_gene: TRBV7-3; j_gene: TRBJ2-1; d_gene: TRBD2; abundance: -; CDR3aa: CASSSGGLNEQFF; CDR3nt: TGTGCCAGCAGCTCGGGGGGGCTAAATGAGCAGTTCTTC
v_gene: TRBV29-1; j_gene: TRBJ2-3; d_gene: -; abundance: -; CDR3aa: CSAEWDTQYF; CDR3nt: TGCAGCGCCGAGTGGGATACGCAGTATTTT
v_gene: TRBV21-1; j_gene: TRBJ2-2; d_gene: -; abundance: -; CDR3aa: CASSKGALAETPPNTGELFF; CDR3nt: TGTGCCAGCAGCAAAGGGGCACTAGCGGAGACCCCACCTAACACCGGGGAGCTGTTTTTT
v_gene: TRBV4-3; j_gene: TRBJ1-2; d_gene: TRBD1; abundance: -; CDR3aa: CASSQEATGGFPSF; CDR3nt: TGCGCCAGCAGCCAAGAAGCGACAGGGGGTTTCCCTTCCTTC
v_gene: TRBV7-3; j_gene: TRBJ1-2; d_gene: TRBD1; abundance: -; CDR3aa: CASSPDGTGGGYTF; CDR3nt: TGTGCCAGCAGCCCAGACGGGACAGGGGGTGGCTACACCTTC
v_gene: TRBV11-2; j_gene: TRBJ1-4; d_gene: -; abundance: -; CDR3aa: CASSVGGRGEKLFF; CDR3nt: TGTGCCAGCAGCGTCGGGGGTCGGGGCGAAAAACTGTTTTTT
v_gene: TRBV12-5; j_gene: TRBJ1-6; d_gene: -; abundance: few; CDR3aa: CASAQEGYNSPLHF; CDR3nt: TGTGCTAGTGCCCAGGAGGGCTATAATTCACCCCTCCACTTT
v_gene: TRBV27; j_gene: TRBJ1-6; d_gene: TRBD1; abundance: -; CDR3aa: CASRGQADSPLHF; CDR3nt: TGTGCCAGCAGGGGACAGGCGGATTCACCCCTCCACTTT
v_gene: TRBV2; j_gene: TRBJ1-6; d_gene: -; abundance: -; CDR3aa: CASRDTGFAPLHF; CDR3nt: TGTGCCAGCAGGGATACAGGGTTTGCACCCCTCCACTTT
v_gene: TRBV5-1; j_gene: TRBJ1-2; d_gene: -; abundance: -; CDR3aa: CASSLGQDYGYTF; CDR3nt: TGCGCCAGCAGCTTAGGTCAGGACTACGGCTACACCTTC
v_gene: TRBV7-8; j_gene: TRBJ1-1; d_gene: -; abundance: -; CDR3aa: CASSFRVVTEAFF; CDR3nt: TGTGCCAGCAGCTTCAGGGTAGTTACTGAAGCTTTCTTT
v_gene: TRBV7-2; j_gene: TRBJ1-2; d_gene: TRBD1; abundance: -; CDR3aa: CASRQTGYGYTF; CDR3nt: TGTGCCAGCAGACAGACAGGGTATGGCTACACCTTC
v_gene: TRBV7-9; j_gene: TRBJ2-7; d_gene: -; abundance: few; CDR3aa: CASSSAQAYEQYF; CDR3nt: TGTGCCAGCAGCTCCGCACAGGCCTACGAGCAGTACTTC
v_gene: TRBV6-6; j_gene: TRBJ1-1; d_gene: -; abundance: few; CDR3aa: CASSLTQNTEAFF; CDR3nt: TGTGCCAGCAGTCTAACCCAGAACACTGAAGCTTTCTTT